The 18 T cell receptor beta chains listed next were all sequenced from one sample in a study of blood T cell repertoires in COVID-19. Sequencing was performed with immunoSEQ multiplex PCR; in TCRdb, only in-frame clones are kept and a portion is missing. The sample has about 260,000 clones; approximately 83% are singletons. Sample: peripheral blood. The origin of the receptors is a human donor in a cohort sampled during active COVID-19.

A single count supports this clone. The chain is built from TRBV29-1 and TRBJ2-3; a possible D gene is TRBD2 (5 bases). The CDR3 extends over 14 amino acids. The germline CDR1 and CDR2 sequences are SQVTM and ANQGSEA. The V and J ends lost 7 bases and 2 bases respectively, with 16 bases between them. The CDR3, as DNA: TGCAGCGCGGAGGAGAGCCTAGCCACAGATACGCAGTATTTT. Protein: CSAEESLATDTQYF.

CDR3 protein: CASSGGTGGEQFF. CDR3 in DNA: TGCGCCAGCAGCGGCGGGACAGGTGGGGAGCAGTTCTTC. This chain connects TRBV5-1 to TRBJ2-1; 8 bases align to TRBD1. J gave up 10 bases and V 4 bases, and 7 bases lay outside the gene matches. CDR3 length: 13 amino acids. Per germline, CDR1 SGHRS and CDR2 YFSETQ.

This clone appeared many times. This chain joins TRBV2 and TRBJ1-5; tentatively, D is TRBD1 (5 bases). The germline CDR1 and CDR2 sequences are SNHLY and FYNNEI. V was trimmed by 0 bases and J by 0 bases, leaving 12 bases between them. The CDR3 has 17 amino acids. CDR3 region: CASSEAPTAYSNQPQHF. The DNA for the CDR3 is TGTGCCAGCAGTGAAGCCCCGACAGCGTATAGCAATCAGCCCCAGCATTTT.

This chain uses TRBV12-3 or TRBV12-4 with TRBJ1-1; no clear D. The CDR3 is made up of 12 amino acids. V lost 6 bases, J lost 6 bases, and 11 bases lay in between. This CDR3 is CASRMRQAEAFF. The CDR3 bases are TGTGCCAGCAGGATGAGACAAGCTGAAGCTTTCTTT.

The chain links TRBV7-8 to TRBJ1-1; TRBD1 matches 7 bases. V lost 5 bases, J lost 6 bases, and 9 bases stayed unmatched. Germline loops: CDR1 SGHVS, CDR2 FQNEAQ. The CDR3 loop spans 14 amino acids. The CDR3 nucleotides are TGTGCCAGCAGCATGAGACAGGGAGGCGCTGAAGCTTTCTTT. It codes for CASSMRQGGAEAFF.

This sequence joins TRBV7-9 and TRBJ1-5; 10 nucleotides agree with TRBD1. CDR3 length: 15 amino acids. Germline-derived CDR1 and CDR2 are SEHNR and FQNEAQ (reference sequence). V shed 5 bases, J shed 5 bases, and the junction held 6 bases outside the gene matches. CDR3 DNA: TGTGCCAGCAGCCCGACAGGGGGCAATCATCAGCCCCAGCATTTT. This gives the protein CASSPTGGNHQPQHF.

This clone came up many times. Other DNA variants within this sample encode the same CDR3. V is TRBV5-1 and J is TRBJ2-2, with D perhaps TRBD1 (6 bases). Trimming stripped 4 bases from V and 1 base from J, with 11 bases between. In germline, CDR1 is SGHRS, CDR2 YFSETQ. This CDR3 spans 15 amino acids. The CDR3: CASSTGQRNTGELFF. CDR3 nucleotide sequence: TGCGCCAGCAGCACCGGACAGAGGAACACCGGGGAGCTGTTTTTT.

This clone was seen repeatedly, ten times or more. The J gene is TRBJ2-1, the V gene TRBV6-4; 13 bases are shared with TRBD2. The CDR3 has 15 residues. Germline loops: CDR1 MRHNA, CDR2 SNTAGT. After removal of 3 bases from V and 4 bases from J, the junction contained 0 bases not matched to a gene. CDR3 DNA: TGTGCCAGCAGTGAACTAGCGGGAGGGTACAATGAGCAGTTCTTC. Its translation: CASSELAGGYNEQFF.

The V call is TRBV7-8, the J call TRBJ2-2, with 8 bases lining up with TRBD2. Germline V CDR1 and CDR2: SGHVS, FQNEAQ. With V trimmed by 5 bases and J by 5 bases, 10 bases remained unmatched. The CDR3 consists of 16 residues. The CDR3 is CASSPSRAGVTGELFF. The DNA of the CDR3 is TGTGCCAGCAGCCCCAGTCGAGCGGGAGTAACCGGGGAGCTGTTTTTT.

The V and J genes are TRBV10-3 and TRBJ2-3; TRBD1 matches 8 bases. V trimming: 4 bases; J trimming: 2 bases; junction bases outside the gene matches: 5. CDR1 is ENHRY, CDR2 SYGVKD, per germline. The CDR3 contains 15 residues. For the CDR3, the DNA is TGTGCCATCAGTGCTGGGACAGGTCTCACAGATACGCAGTATTTT. This translates into CAISAGTGLTDTQYF.

V and J are TRBV11-1 and TRBJ2-5, with D perhaps TRBD1 (5 bases). V was trimmed by 3 bases and J by 5 bases, leaving 10 bases between them. Germline V gene data show CDR1 as SGHAT and CDR2 as FQDESV (reference sequence). The CDR3 extends over 13 amino acids. DNA for the CDR3: TGTGCCAGCAGCTTCTCAGGGCGCGAGACCCAGTACTTC. This sequence encodes CASSFSGRETQYF.

The chain couples TRBV19 to TRBJ2-7, with 10 bases matching TRBD1. Germline loops: CDR1 LNHDA, CDR2 SQIVND (reference sequence). CDR3 length equals 15 residues. V lost 6 bases to trimming and J lost 3 bases; unmatched junction nucleotides: 8. CDR3 sequence reads: CASRLRTGGNYEQYF. CDR3 DNA: TGTGCCAGTAGACTCCGGACAGGGGGGAACTACGAGCAGTACTTC. The complete variable domain, with remaining parts taken from reference TRBV19 and TRBJ2-7, reads DGGITQSPKYLFRKEGQNVTLSCEQNLNHDAMYWYRQDPGQGLRLIYYSQIVNDFQKGDIAEGYSVSREKKESFPLTVTSAQKNPTAFYLCASRLRTGGNYEQYFGPGTRLTVT.

This clone was picked up one time. The chain couples TRBV7-9 to TRBJ2-6, with D perhaps TRBD2 (5 bases). Germline values: CDR1 SEHNR, CDR2 FQNEAQ (reference sequence). V gave up 8 bases and J gave up 1 base, with 12 bases separating them. The CDR3 runs 15 residues. The CDR3 region has the DNA TGTGCCAGCGCCCCCCGAGGGTCTGGGGCCAACGTCCTGACTTTC. Its translation: CASAPRGSGANVLTF.

The J gene is TRBJ1-1, the V gene TRBV7-2; no firm D call. The germline V and J ends were trimmed by 7 bases and 4 bases, with 13 bases remaining between them. Germline V gene data show CDR1 as SGHTA and CDR2 as FQGNSA. CDR3 length: 13 amino acids. As DNA, the CDR3 is TGTGCCAGCAACCCGGTCGGGTTCACTGAAGCTTTCTTT. It codes for CASNPVGFTEAFF.

The CDR3 loop reads CASSGAGAINYGYTF. In DNA form, the CDR3 reads TGTGCCAGCAGTGGGGCAGGGGCGATTAACTATGGCTACACCTTC. This chain joins TRBV28 and TRBJ1-2; TRBD1 is a possible D gene (6 bases). V dropped 5 bases and J dropped 1 base, with 14 bases sitting between them. The CDR3 loop spans 15 amino acids. Per the germline V gene, CDR1 is MDHEN and CDR2 is SYDVKM.

In regard to this clone: Other DNA sequences in this sample translate to the same CDR3. The CDR3 coding sequence is TGTGCCAGCAGCGTAGGTCGTAACTATGGCTACACCTTC. Protein sequence: CASSVGRNYGYTF. The genes are TRBV9 and TRBJ1-2; D not resolved. CDR1 is SGDLS, CDR2 YYNGEE, per germline. There are 13 residues in the CDR3. The V gene lost 0 bases and the J gene lost 1 base, with 4 bases spanning the gap.

The rearrangement joins TRBV7-8 to TRBJ2-7, with 8 bases identical to TRBD2. The CDR3 loop spans 16 amino acids. Germline V gives CDR1 SGHVS, CDR2 FQNEAQ. J was trimmed by 0 bases and V by 5 bases; bases with no gene match: 9. CDR3 nucleotides: TGTGCCAGCAGCATCCGTCGACTAGCGAGCTCCTACGAGCAGTACTTC. Its protein is CASSIRRLASSYEQYF.

The chain is built from TRBV5-1 and TRBJ2-6; 7 positions match TRBD1. V was clipped by 4 bases and J by 1 base; unmatched bases: 14. This CDR3 has 19 residues. CDR1 and CDR2 from the germline V gene are SGHRS and YFSETQ. The CDR3 loop is CASSQRQGTKRSGANVLTF. In nucleotides, the CDR3 is TGCGCCAGCAGCCAAAGACAGGGCACGAAGAGGTCTGGGGCCAACGTCCTGACTTTC. The variable domain in full, completed from reference TRBV5-1 and TRBJ2-6, reads KAGVTQTPRYLIKTRGQQVTLSCSPISGHRSVSWYQQTPGQGLQFLFEYFSETQRNKGNFPGRFSGRQFSNSRSEMNVSTLELGDSALYLCASSQRQGTKRSGANVLTFGAGSRLTVL.